These 10 T cell receptor beta chains share one sample of origin, sequenced in a study of identical twins. TCRdb reanalysed the 5' RACE reads using MiXCR and keeps one entry per CDR3 protein. The sample has around 370,000 distinct CDR3 sequences; 7% to 9.5% are singletons. Sequenced: naive T cells sorted from blood. Receptors originate from a woman between 50 and 59 years old in good health.

The chain links TRBV15 to TRBJ2-1; 12 nucleotides line up with TRBD2. Germline loops: CDR1 LNHNV, CDR2 YYDKDF (reference sequence). This CDR3 spans 17 amino acids. The V gene end was trimmed by 0 bases and the J gene end by 3 bases; junction bases not matched to a gene: 3. The CDR3, as DNA: TGTGCCACCAGCAGAGAGCGGACTAGCGGGGACTACAATGAGCAGTTCTTC. Amino acid sequence: CATSRERTSGDYNEQFF. Complete variable domain (other parts from reference TRBV15 and TRBJ2-1): DAMVIQNPRYQVTQFGKPVTLSCSQTLNHNVMYWYQQKSSQAPKLLFHYYDKDFNNEADTPDNFQSRRPNTSFCFLDIRSPGLGDTAMYLCATSRERTSGDYNEQFFGPGTRLTVL.

The chain combines TRBV20-1 with TRBJ1-1; D possibly corresponds to TRBD1 (6 bases). V was cut by 5 bases and J by 9 bases, with 19 bases left in between. Germline V lookup: CDR1 DFQATT, CDR2 SNEGSKA (reference sequence). This CDR3 spans 13 amino acids. CDR3 nucleotide sequence: TGCAGTGCTCCCCCTGGGGACACACCAAAAGCTTTCTTT. Translating it yields CSAPPGDTPKAFF.

The table lists this clonotype with many counts. The chain couples TRBV29-1 to TRBJ2-1; 8 nucleotides agree with TRBD2. The J segment lost 4 bases and the V segment lost 0 bases, leaving 11 bases of the junction unmatched. The CDR3 has 17 residues. Germline CDR1 SQVTM, CDR2 ANQGSEA. The CDR3 DNA reads TGCAGCGTTGAAGATCTGGCGGGGGGCCTCACTTACAATGAGCAGTTCTTC. Protein: CSVEDLAGGLTYNEQFF.

This clonotype came up a few times. This chain connects TRBV4-2 to TRBJ2-2, with TRBD2 matching 10 bases. V gave up 4 bases and J gave up 1 base; unmatched junction bases: 9. From germline, CDR1 is LGHNA and CDR2 YNFKEQ. The CDR3 spans 18 residues. The DNA of the CDR3 is TGTGCCAGCAGCCTTCAATCAAGGACTAGCGGGAACACCGGGGAGCTGTTTTTT. Its translation: CASSLQSRTSGNTGELFF.

This clonotype came up a few times. The chain recombines TRBV28 with TRBJ2-5; maybe TRBD2 (5 bases). CDR1 and CDR2 from the germline V gene are MDHEN and SYDVKM. The CDR3 has 13 residues. The germline V and J ends were trimmed by 9 bases and 3 bases, with 14 bases remaining between them. CDR3 sequence: CASRTVREETQYF. For the CDR3, the DNA is TGTGCCAGTAGGACGGTGAGGGAAGAGACCCAGTACTTC.

The J gene is TRBJ2-6, the V gene TRBV5-1; D call uncertain. This CDR3 has 17 amino acids. Per the germline V gene, CDR1 is SGHRS and CDR2 is YFSETQ. V was shortened by 4 bases and J by 5 bases, with 19 bases between the two germline ends. CDR3 amino acids: CASSPIPDLDRANVLTF. CDR3 sequence (DNA): TGCGCCAGCAGCCCAATTCCGGACCTCGACAGGGCCAACGTCCTGACTTTC.

This clonotype was found a few times. J is TRBJ2-7 and V is TRBV21-1; TRBD1 is the table's D call and was not checked against the DNA. TRBV21-1 counts as a pseudogene. The CDR3 loop spans 15 amino acids. The CDR3 nucleotides read TGTGCCAGCAGCAAAGAGACAGATCCGTCCTACGAGCAGTACGTC. Its translation is CASSKETDPSYEQYV.

This rearrangement joins TRBV10-3 to TRBJ2-6; 7 bases fit TRBD1. The germline V gene encodes CDR1 ENHRY and CDR2 SYGVKD. The CDR3 is 14 residues long. V gave up 8 bases and J gave up 4 bases; unmatched junction bases: 5. In DNA form, the CDR3 reads TGTGCCATCTCAACAGGGGCGGGGGCCAACGTCCTGACTTTC. It encodes CAISTGAGANVLTF.

The chain employs TRBV24-1 and TRBJ2-1; 7 bases are shared with TRBD2. Per germline, CDR1 KGHDR and CDR2 SFDVKD. The CDR3 is made up of 17 amino acids. V dropped 3 bases and J dropped 4; count of bases not matched to a gene: 11. This CDR3 reads CATSDPGLGGRYNEQFF. Written as DNA, the CDR3 is TGTGCCACCAGTGATCCCGGATTGGGAGGGAGGTACAATGAGCAGTTCTTC.

This clonotype was counted between two and nine times. The chain is built from TRBV11-3 and TRBJ2-2; D gene uncertain. This CDR3 contains 15 residues. Per germline, CDR1 SGHNT and CDR2 YENEEA. V lost 7 bases to trimming and J lost 1 base, with 13 bases between them. CDR3 in amino acids: CASMPRVMNTGELFF. Here the CDR3 DNA reads TGTGCCAGCATGCCACGAGTCATGAACACCGGGGAGCTGTTTTTT.